One sample yielded the 20 T cell receptor beta chains listed below, sequenced in a study of blood T cell repertoires in COVID-19. Sequenced by immunoSEQ multiplex PCR; TCRdb stores in-frame clones only, minus some. The sample has 300,000 to 350,000 clones, 88% seen once. The sequencing sample was made of peripheral blood. All receptors come from a woman in her 70s with COVID-19, enrolled during active disease.

The chain carries TRBV21-1 and TRBJ1-3; the D segment call TRBD1 is taken from the table without a DNA check. TRBV21-1 is tagged as a pseudogene. This CDR3 comprises 17 residues. The CDR3 region has the DNA TGTGCCAGCAGCAAAGGAGGGGGACCGGACTCTGGAAACACCATATATTTT. This gives the protein CASSKGGGPDSGNTIYF.

The chain links TRBV7-2 to TRBJ2-1; D is possibly TRBD2 (6 bases). The V end was cut by 3 bases, the J end by 3 bases, with 12 bases between. This CDR3 is 15 amino acids long. Germline CDR1 and CDR2: SGHTA and FQGNSA. In nucleotides, the CDR3 is TGTGCCAGCAGCTTGAGGCGGGGCCACTACAATGAGCAGTTCTTC. It encodes CASSLRRGHYNEQFF.

The rearrangement joins TRBV5-8 to TRBJ2-3; D possibly corresponds to TRBD1 (5 bases). Germline CDR1 and CDR2: SGHTS and YDEGEE. The CDR3 is made up of 15 amino acids. V lost 4 bases and J 0 bases, leaving 12 bases between the germline ends. In DNA, the CDR3 is TGTGCCAGCAGCCGGCCAGGGTTTAGCACAGATACGCAGTATTTT. It is translated as CASSRPGFSTDTQYF.

DNA of the CDR3: TGTGCCAGCAGCCAAGATGGGAGGGAGCCGGCTGGCTACACCTTC. It yields the protein CASSQDGREPAGYTF. The genes are TRBV4-2 and TRBJ1-2; no clear D gene. Germline lookup yields CDR1 LGHNA and CDR2 YNFKEQ. The germline V and J ends were trimmed by 0 bases and 7 bases, with 15 bases remaining between them. This CDR3 is 15 amino acids long.

This sequence joins TRBV19 and TRBJ1-4; no reliable D call. Looked up from germline, CDR1 is LNHDA and CDR2 is SQIVND (reference sequence). The ends were cut back, 6 bases at V and 7 bases at J, with 12 bases in the middle. CDR3 length: 13 residues. The CDR3 loop reads CASSPMRAEKLFF. The CDR3 region has the DNA TGTGCCAGTAGCCCCATGAGGGCTGAAAAACTGTTTTTT.

The chain recombines TRBV9 with TRBJ2-1; D perhaps matches TRBD1 (5 bases). The CDR3 contains 16 residues. Germline loops: CDR1 SGDLS, CDR2 YYNGEE. Between the trimmed V and J ends, which lost 4 bases and 7 bases, there was a span of 21 bases. The CDR3 region has the DNA TGTGCCAGCAGCCCCCCCTTAGGGCAGGGTAGAAATGAGCAGTTCTTC. As protein: CASSPPLGQGRNEQFF.

The chain carries TRBV6-5 and TRBJ1-2; TRBD1 aligns across 7 bases. Germline CDR1 MNHEY, CDR2 SVGAGI. Germline trimming cut 6 bases from V and 4 bases from J; bases unmatched to any gene: 5. This CDR3 spans 13 amino acids. CDR3 protein: CASRMTGSYGYTF. CDR3 bases: TGTGCCAGCAGGATGACAGGGTCCTATGGCTACACCTTC.

V is TRBV11-3 and J is TRBJ2-5; 10 bases are a match to TRBD1. With V trimmed by 6 bases and J by 3 bases, 10 bases remained unmatched. Germline assignment: CDR1 SGHNT and CDR2 YENEEA. This CDR3 comprises 16 residues. The CDR3 nucleotides are TGTGCCAGCAGGCCGTCCCCGGGACAGGGGAAAGAGACCCAGTACTTC. Residues: CASRPSPGQGKETQYF.

This clone was seen just once. The chain is built from TRBV24-1 and TRBJ1-1; unclear D gene. The germline V gene has CDR1 KGHDR and CDR2 SFDVKD. The V end lost 4 bases, the J end lost 8 bases, and 7 bases lay between the germline ends. CDR3 size: 11 residues. The CDR3 is CATSEGREAFF. The CDR3 bases are TGTGCCACCAGTGAGGGGAGGGAAGCTTTCTTT.

The J gene is TRBJ2-2, the V gene TRBV6-1; 10 positions match TRBD2. The CDR3 has 16 residues. With 4 bases clipped from V and 2 bases from J, the junction kept 4 bases outside the gene matches. Per germline, CDR1 MNHNS and CDR2 SASEGT. This CDR3 is CASSGPSGGNTGELFF. In DNA, the CDR3 is TGTGCCAGCAGTGGACCTAGCGGGGGAAACACCGGGGAGCTGTTTTTT.

V and J are TRBV6-4 and TRBJ2-1; 12 positions match TRBD2. Germline V CDR1 and CDR2: MRHNA, SNTAGT. The V and J ends lost 5 bases and 2 bases, in that order; junction bases with no gene match: 1. This CDR3 comprises 15 residues. CDR3 sequence (DNA): TGTGCCAGCAGTCTAGCGGGGGGGCCCTACAATGAGCAGTTCTTC. As protein: CASSLAGGPYNEQFF.

This clone occurred a few times. This sequence joins TRBV3-1 (or the pseudogene TRBV3-2) and TRBJ1-2; perhaps TRBD1 as D (6 bases). The length of the CDR3 is 12 residues. Germline-derived CDR1 and CDR2 are LGHDT and YNNKEL (reference sequence). Trimming pared 4 bases from V and 5 bases from J, leaving 8 bases between. CDR3 nucleotides: TGTGCCAGCAGCCTCGGACAGTATGGCTACACCTTC. Translated, it gives CASSLGQYGYTF.

V is TRBV7-9 and J is TRBJ2-7; 8 positions match TRBD2. V trimming: 0 bases; J trimming: 3 bases; junction bases outside the gene matches: 10. From germline, CDR1 is SEHNR and CDR2 FQNEAQ (reference sequence). This CDR3 spans 17 amino acids. CDR3 bases: TGTGCCAGCAGCTTAGCTCCCGCGGAGCGGGGGCACTACGAGCAGTACTTC. Protein sequence: CASSLAPAERGHYEQYF.

In DNA form, the CDR3 reads TGCAGCGGTGGACAGGGATGGGTCTACACCTTC. Amino acid sequence: CSGGQGWVYTF. The chain combines TRBV29-1 with TRBJ1-2; 8 nucleotides match TRBD1. The germline gives CDR1 SQVTM, CDR2 ANQGSEA. This CDR3 has 11 amino acids. Unmatched junction bases numbered 8, after V lost 7 bases and J lost 10 bases. Combining the CDR3 with reference TRBV29-1 and TRBJ1-2 gives the whole variable domain SAVISQKPSRDICQRGTSLTIQCQVDSQVTMMFWYRQQPGQSLTLIATANQGSEATYESGFVIDKFPISRPNLTFSTLTVSNMSPEDSSIYLCSGGQGWVYTFGSGTRLTVV.

The V call is TRBV4-1, the J call TRBJ1-2; perhaps TRBD1 as D (6 bases). CDR1 is MGHRA and CDR2 is YSYEKL in the germline V gene. V lost 1 base and J 2 bases, leaving 14 bases between the germline ends. The CDR3 extends over 16 amino acids. This chain's CDR3 is CASSQGGQNQNYGYTF. In DNA, the CDR3 is TGCGCCAGCAGCCAAGGCGGACAGAACCAGAACTATGGCTACACCTTC.

This chain uses TRBV2 with TRBJ2-1, with TRBD2 matching over 10 bases. The CDR3 consists of 14 residues. V was clipped by 6 bases and J by 15 bases; unmatched bases: 14. The germline gives CDR1 SNHLY, CDR2 FYNNEI. In DNA form, the CDR3 reads TGTGCCAGCAGGGACCAGCGGGGGGGCCTGTCTCCGTTCTTC. Translated, it gives CASRDQRGGLSPFF. Combining the CDR3 with reference TRBV2 and TRBJ2-1 gives the whole variable domain EPEVTQTPSHQVTQMGQEVILRCVPISNHLYFYWYRQILGQKVEFLVSFYNNEISEKSEIFDDQFSVERPDGSNFTLKIRSTKLEDSAMYFCASRDQRGGLSPFFGPGTRLTVL.

The V call is TRBV6-5, the J call TRBJ2-1; TRBD1 aligns across 8 bases. Trimming took 6 bases from V and 0 from J; bases not matched to a gene: 4. The germline gives CDR1 MNHEY, CDR2 SVGAGI. CDR3 size: 15 residues. CDR3 sequence reads: CASRQGASSYNEQFF. DNA of the CDR3: TGTGCCAGCAGGCAGGGGGCAAGCTCCTACAATGAGCAGTTCTTC.

The chain links TRBV6-5 to TRBJ1-1, with 12 bases identical to TRBD1. The V and J ends lost 6 bases and 3 bases, in that order; junction bases with no gene match: 5. The V gene's germline CDR1 is MNHEY and CDR2 SVGAGI. The CDR3 length is 15 residues. The CDR3 DNA sequence: TGTGCCAGCAGGGGACAGGGGGCGGGTGACACTGAAGCTTTCTTT. Protein: CASRGQGAGDTEAFF.

The chain joins TRBV7-2 to TRBJ2-3, with 14 positions matching TRBD2. V was clipped by 3 bases and J by 7 bases; unmatched bases: 12. This CDR3 has 18 amino acids. Germline lookup yields CDR1 SGHTA and CDR2 FQGNSA. The CDR3 is CASSLGTSGGPLGNTQYF. CDR3 bases: TGTGCCAGCAGCTTGGGGACTAGCGGGGGCCCCCTCGGGAATACGCAGTATTTT.

This clone was recorded once. This chain connects TRBV11-2 to TRBJ2-1, with 10 bases aligning to TRBD1. CDR1 is SGHAT, CDR2 FQNNGV, per germline. V lost 4 bases and J lost 7; bases outside the gene matches: 10. The CDR3 loop spans 16 amino acids. The CDR3 DNA is TGTGCCAGCAGCTCCGGACAGGGGGAAAGTGGTAATGAGCAGTTCTTC. It is translated as CASSSGQGESGNEQFF.